This T cell receptor (beta chain) was recorded in a study of regulatory T cells in long-lasting Graves disease. Study observations and caveats: TRBV28, TRBJ1-2 and TRBJ2-5 were favored in persistent disease.

This clonotype was observed at least ten times. Antigen unknown. Deletions cut 1 base from V and 3 bases from J, with 10 bases between. The CDR3 length is 14 residues. The germline V gene has CDR1 SGHRS and CDR2 YFSETQ. According to the study, TCR beta libraries were built with iRepertoire HTBI primers and CDR3-region Arm-PCR. TCRdb analysed the multiplex PCR reads with MiXCR anew, one entry per CDR3 protein. This repertoire shows roughly 320,000 distinct CDR3 sequences, roughly 17% found once; its top ten account for around 27%. As for time point: newly diagnosed GD, antithyroid drugs for less than 3 months. Generation of the TCR library employed RNA extracted from PBMCs. A blood draw put around 9 milliliters of peripheral blood into EDTA tubes. This same sample was also taken into another study, of T cells in Graves' hyperthyroidism and ophthalmopathy.

The chain links TRBV5-1 to TRBJ2-5, with D unresolved. The specimen comprised peripheral blood mononuclear cells (PBMCs), sampled at new diagnosis, from a patient treated with antithyroid drugs. This receptor was obtained from a man aged 40-55 years with Graves disease. CDR3 nucleotides: TGCGCCAGCAGCTTGTCAAGTTCTGAAGAGACCCAGTACTTC. This encodes CASSLSSSEETQYF.